This section outlines one T cell receptor beta chain sequence together with its context. Its target is not known. The data are from a study of T cells after yellow fever vaccination. For TCR, cDNA came from 5'RACE template switching, which added a universal primer site and UMIs. TCRdb re-called the 5' RACE reads with MiXCR, one entry per CDR3 protein. The sample shows 310,000 or so distinct CDR3 sequences, less than 4.5% of them seen only once. General study findings and limits: Sorted repertoires could include abundant contaminating clonotypes from bulk cells.

The sequence derives from a man between 18 and 29 years old who received the YFV17D yellow fever vaccine. Sequences were derived from PBMCs, sampled on the day of the yellow fever booster vaccination.

CDR3 protein: CSVERPHTEAFF. The CDR3 DNA reads TGCAGCGTTGAAAGACCGCACACTGAAGCTTTCTTT. The V call is TRBV29-1, the J call TRBJ1-1, with D uncertain. Germline V gene lookup returns CDR1 SQVTM and CDR2 ANQGSEA. The CDR3 runs to 12 residues. Trimming took 2 bases from V and 3 from J, leaving 7 bases between them.